These 8 T cell receptor beta chains share one sample of origin, sequenced in a study of blood T cell repertoires in COVID-19. Here immunoSEQ multiplex PCR was the method, and the copy in TCRdb shows in-frame clones only, minus some. The sample contains roughly 230,000 clones, roughly 84% of which appear only once. The sample comprised PBMCs or T cells enriched from blood (not recorded which). The receptor source for this set is a man aged 25 to 45 in a cohort exposed to, infected with or recovered from COVID-19 (not recorded which).

The J gene is TRBJ1-5, the V gene TRBV27; D is uncertain. The CDR3 is made up of 11 amino acids. Trimming shortened V by 8 bases and J by 4 bases, and 6 bases separated the two germline ends. Germline values: CDR1 MNHEY, CDR2 SMNVEV (reference sequence). CDR3 nucleotides: TGTGCCAGCGGTACAAATCAGCCCCAGCATTTT. Its protein is CASGTNQPQHF.

As DNA, the CDR3 is TGTGCCAGCAGCTTCGAAGCGGGGGCGGTTTACGAGCAGTACTTC. This codes for CASSFEAGAVYEQYF. The chain uses TRBV7-9 and TRBJ2-7; 8 positions agree with TRBD2. The CDR3 runs 15 residues. J gave up 4 bases and V 3 bases, and 8 bases lay outside the gene matches. The germline V gene encodes CDR1 SEHNR and CDR2 FQNEAQ (reference sequence).

The DNA of the CDR3 is TGCAGTGCTAGTGATACTCCCACAGGGGGGTTGGAGCCCCAGCATTTT. Protein sequence: CSASDTPTGGLEPQHF. This chain connects TRBV20-1 to TRBJ1-5, with 8 bases matching TRBD1. This CDR3 is 16 amino acids long. The germline gives CDR1 DFQATT, CDR2 SNEGSKA (reference sequence). Trimming removed 3 bases from V and 8 bases from J; junction bases left unmatched: 15.

The DNA for the CDR3 is TGCGCCAGCAGCTTGGGACAGGGGTGGGTAGGCGAGCAGTACTTC. It codes for CASSLGQGWVGEQYF. V and J are TRBV5-1 and TRBJ2-7; 8 nucleotides match TRBD1. This CDR3 is 15 amino acids long. V shed 0 bases, J shed 6 bases, and the junction held 8 bases outside the gene matches. CDR1 and CDR2 (germline): SGHRS, YFSETQ.

The chain is built from TRBV5-1 and TRBJ1-1; TRBD1 is a possible D gene (6 bases). Germline V gene lookup returns CDR1 SGHRS and CDR2 YFSETQ. Trimming pared 5 bases from V and 0 bases from J, leaving 17 bases between. The CDR3 has 16 residues. CDR3 DNA: TGCGCCAGCAGACATGCTTCGGGACAACTGAACACTGAAGCTTTCTTT. As protein: CASRHASGQLNTEAFF.

The gene calls are TRBV24-1 and TRBJ1-2; D is unresolved. Between the trimmed V and J ends, which lost 1 base and 4 bases, there was a span of 9 bases. CDR1 KGHDR and CDR2 SFDVKD come from the germline V gene. The CDR3 is 14 residues long. CDR3 sequence (DNA): TGTGCCACCAGTGATTTTGGGCAGACCTATGGCTACACCTTC. This gives the protein CATSDFGQTYGYTF.

V usage is TRBV19 and J usage is TRBJ2-7; TRBD1 matches at 11 bases. Per germline, CDR1 LNHDA and CDR2 SQIVND (reference sequence). The CDR3 is made up of 15 amino acids. The junction had 7 bases not matched to a gene; V was cut back by 3 bases and J by 6 bases. CDR3 sequence: CASSIVGQGAVEQYF. CDR3 sequence (DNA): TGTGCCAGTAGTATTGTAGGACAGGGGGCGGTCGAGCAGTACTTC.

V gene TRBV7-2 combines with J gene TRBJ2-7, with D hard to call. The CDR3 runs to 12 residues. CDR1 is SGHTA and CDR2 is FQGNSA in the germline V gene. Trimming took off 4 bases at V and 3 bases at J, with 7 bases between the two ends. This chain's CDR3 is CASSSTIYEQYF. The DNA of the CDR3 is TGTGCCAGCAGCTCCACAATCTACGAGCAGTACTTC.